Here is one T cell receptor (beta chain) with its context. This clone came up once. This receptor's antigen is unknown. One base away there is no much larger clone; base qualities are not given. TCRbeta CDR3 regions were amplified from genomic DNA using the immunoSEQ Assay, a bias-controlled multiplex PCR. The source study handled its data this way. The number of nucleated cells in each sample was estimated from the amplification of reference gene primers within the assay. To quantify the absolute abundance of each unique TCRbeta CDR3 rearrangement, sequence reads were collapsed and filtered. For each sample, productive Simpson clonality was calculated by taking the square root of Simpson's diversity index across productive rearrangements. TCRdb retrieved this table from immuneACCESS and kept in-frame rearrangements only. Not all clones are present; in checked studies, unresolved V genes account for under half, and no reason is known for the remainder. The DNA was the basis for D and trimming; V, J and clone size are from that table. Here the sample has 200,000 or so clones; roughly 90% occur a single time. The top ten hold less than 3.5% of the sample.

The data stem from a study of blood T cell repertoires in COVID-19 (dated by TCRdb to between 2020 and 2021). Describing the broader study: Collaborator samples came from the United States, Italy and Spain and covered acute and convalescent phases of COVID-19. The prospective study material was composed of cDNA or gDNA derived from T cells, B-cell-depleted T cells, or PBMCs. The dataset comprised deeply sampled blood TCRbeta repertoires from subjects exposed to, actively infected with, or recovered from COVID-19. The repertoires were made available in a free public database intended to serve as a resource for research on the immune response to SARS-CoV-2. Samples were obtained from the ongoing ImmuneRACE study (first 160 participants) and from about 1,300 subjects provided by 6 global collaborators. A de-identified subject ID, COVID-19 status, age in years and sex were almost always included in the sample metadata. Where HLA class I and class II types were available, the types were taken from metadata supplied by the sample provider, not from assay-based typing.

The CDR3 measures 15 amino acids from cysteine to phenylalanine. Only the CDR3 part of the read is kept: 45 bases, read in frame from the first base. The junction carries 12 bases between V and J, which are trimmed by 5 bases and 1 base respectively. CDR1 SNHLY and CDR2 FYNNEI were looked up in the germline V gene. On the study overall, not on this receptor specifically: How much clinical and demographic metadata was included differed by source and by participant, and the metadata was provided uncurated.

Collaborating institutions collected whole blood in K2EDTA tubes following their own protocols. For TCRbeta analysis, collaborator samples were shipped as frozen whole blood, as isolated PBMCs, or as DNA extracted from either sample type. Sequenced: peripheral blood. The chain is encoded by TRBV2 joined to TRBJ1-5, and TRBD1 may be the D gene, going by 6 matching bases. This receptor was taken from a woman aged 60 to 75 with acute or convalescent COVID-19. CDR3 loop: CASSPQGISNQPQHF. The nucleotide sequence is TGTGCCAGCAGTCCTCAGGGGATAAGCAATCAGCCCCAGCATTTT.